The source of this TCR beta chain is a study of OX40 agonist ivuxolimab in advanced cancers. Study-wide background: Two cutaneous melanoma patients and one hepatocellular carcinoma patient, three in all, had partial responses.

As to this clone: Antigen unknown.

Whole-study findings and limits: Doses of 0.1 to 3.0 mg/kg were accompanied by clonal expansion of CD4+ and CD8+ blood T cells by week 6. Fewer expanded clones were found on average in CD4+ than in CD8+ T cells.

Sequencing used immunoSEQ multiplex PCR; TCRdb keeps in-frame clones, though not all of them. The repertoire holds about 45,000 clones, with 65% to 85% as singletons. Patients with autoimmune history or systemic immunosuppression were excluded. This TCR was sampled from an adult with an advanced solid tumor such as melanoma, head and neck, liver or kidney cancer. Sequencing used CD4+ or CD8+ T cells sorted from blood, obtained in a trial of the OX40 agonist ivuxolimab.

The CDR3 DNA follows: TGCGCCAGCAGCTCCGGGATCCGGGGGGGCCCCACAGATACGCAGTATTTT. Amino acid sequence: CASSSGIRGGPTDTQYF. The chain couples TRBV5-1 to TRBJ2-3; 8 bases are a match to TRBD2. CDR1 and CDR2 (germline): SGHRS, YFSETQ. Trimming at V came to 3 bases and at J to 2 bases, leaving 11 bases not matched to a gene. The CDR3 length is 17 residues.